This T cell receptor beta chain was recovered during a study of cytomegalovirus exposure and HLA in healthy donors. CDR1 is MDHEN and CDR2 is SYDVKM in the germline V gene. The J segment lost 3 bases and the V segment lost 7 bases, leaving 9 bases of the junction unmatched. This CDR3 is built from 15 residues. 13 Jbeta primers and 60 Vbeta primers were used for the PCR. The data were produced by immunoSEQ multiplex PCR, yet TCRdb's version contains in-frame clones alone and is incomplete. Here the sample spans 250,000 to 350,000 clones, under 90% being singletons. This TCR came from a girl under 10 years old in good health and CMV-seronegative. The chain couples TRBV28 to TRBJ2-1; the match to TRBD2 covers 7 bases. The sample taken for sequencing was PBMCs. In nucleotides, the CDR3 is TGTGCCAGCACTGTGGGGACTACCTACTACAATGAGCAGTTCTTC. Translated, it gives CASTVGTTYYNEQFF.